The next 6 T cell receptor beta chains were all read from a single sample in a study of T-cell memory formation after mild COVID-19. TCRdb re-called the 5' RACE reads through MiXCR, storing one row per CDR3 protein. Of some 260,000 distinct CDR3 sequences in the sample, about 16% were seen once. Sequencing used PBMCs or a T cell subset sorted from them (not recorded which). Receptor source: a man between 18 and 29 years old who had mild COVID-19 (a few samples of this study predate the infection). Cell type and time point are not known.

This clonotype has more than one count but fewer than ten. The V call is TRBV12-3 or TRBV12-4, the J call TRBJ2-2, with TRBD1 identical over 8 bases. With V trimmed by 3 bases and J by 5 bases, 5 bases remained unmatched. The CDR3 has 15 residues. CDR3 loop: CASSFAQGATGELFF. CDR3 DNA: TGTGCCAGCAGTTTCGCTCAGGGGGCGACCGGGGAGCTGTTTTTT.

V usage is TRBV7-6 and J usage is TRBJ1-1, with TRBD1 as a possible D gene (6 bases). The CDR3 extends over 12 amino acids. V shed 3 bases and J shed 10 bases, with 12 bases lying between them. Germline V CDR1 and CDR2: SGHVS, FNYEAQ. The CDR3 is CASSLWGGRAFF. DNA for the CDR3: TGTGCCAGCAGCTTGTGGGGGGGCAGAGCTTTCTTT.

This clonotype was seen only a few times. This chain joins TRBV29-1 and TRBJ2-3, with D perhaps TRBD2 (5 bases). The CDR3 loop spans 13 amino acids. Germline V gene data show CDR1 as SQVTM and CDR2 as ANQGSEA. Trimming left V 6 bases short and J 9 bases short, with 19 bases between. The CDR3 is CSVGSLLRKTQYF. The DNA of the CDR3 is TGCAGCGTGGGGAGTCTGCTGCGGAAAACGCAGTATTTT.

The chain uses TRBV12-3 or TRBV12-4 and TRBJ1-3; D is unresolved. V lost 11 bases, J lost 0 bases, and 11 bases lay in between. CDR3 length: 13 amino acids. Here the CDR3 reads CAGGWDSGNTIYF. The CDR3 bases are TGTGCCGGAGGATGGGACTCTGGAAACACCATATATTTT.

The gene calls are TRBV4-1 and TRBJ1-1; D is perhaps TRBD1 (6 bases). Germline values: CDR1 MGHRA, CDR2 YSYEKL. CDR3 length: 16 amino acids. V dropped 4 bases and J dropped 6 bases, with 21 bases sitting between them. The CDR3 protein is CASSLPGGSRRAEAFF. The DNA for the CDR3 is TGCGCCAGCAGCCTACCCGGGGGCAGCCGGAGGGCTGAAGCTTTCTTT.

Here the CDR3 DNA reads TGTGCCAGCAGCGGGGACAGTCCGGGCAATCAGCCCCAGCATTTT. Translation gives CASSGDSPGNQPQHF. The gene calls are TRBV9 and TRBJ1-5; 7 bases align to TRBD1. Trimming removed 3 bases from V and 2 bases from J; junction bases left unmatched: 5. The germline V gene has CDR1 SGDLS and CDR2 YYNGEE. This CDR3 is 15 amino acids long. Full variable domain (missing parts from reference TRBV9 and TRBJ1-5): DSGVTQTPKHLITATGQRVTLRCSPRSGDLSVYWYQQSLDQGLQFLIQYYNGEERAKGNILERFSAQQFPDLHSELNLSSLELGDSALYFCASSGDSPGNQPQHFGDGTRLSIL.